This T cell receptor (beta chain) comes out of a study of monozygotic twins with inflammatory bowel disease. No DNA is given; TCRdb re-called the 5' RACE reads and lists each CDR3 protein once. This specimen shows approximately 330,000 distinct CDR3 sequences; the ten leading clones hold 2%. The sample consisted of blood. The sequence was collected from a human donor with ulcerative colitis or Crohn's disease, or a healthy co-twin of an affected twin (not recorded which).

The CDR3 reads CASRQESGNTIYF. V and J are TRBV2 and TRBJ1-3. This CDR3 contains 13 residues. Germline V gene data show CDR1 as SNHLY and CDR2 as FYNNEI. Drawing the rest from reference TRBV2 and TRBJ1-3, the complete variable domain is EPEVTQTPSHQVTQMGQEVILRCVPISNHLYFYWYRQILGQKVEFLVSFYNNEISEKSEIFDDQFSVERPDGSNFTLKIRSTKLEDSAMYFCASRQESGNTIYFGEGSWLTVV.